These 6 T cell receptor beta chains share one sample of origin, sequenced in a study of Graves' ophthalmopathy and Graves' hyperthyroidism. Transcripts of RNA were the source for amplifying TCR beta CDR3 regions. Second-round multiplex PCR came after a first-round RT-PCR that employed HTBI primers. TCRdb recomputed calls from the multiplex PCR reads with MiXCR, one row per CDR3 protein. The table includes about 390,000 distinct CDR3 sequences, 15% detected once. The material sequenced was peripheral blood. The receptors come from a woman between 18 and 29 years old with stable Graves' hyperthyroidism.

This clonotype was recorded at least ten times. Since the CDR3 does not end with the conserved phenylalanine or tryptophan, this likely comes from a read error. The genes are TRBV19 and TRBJ1-2, with D perhaps matching TRBD1 (6 bases). Between the trimmed V and J ends, which lost 5 bases and 1 base, there was a span of 8 bases. CDR1 and CDR2 from the germline V gene are LNHDA and SQIVND (reference sequence). CDR3 length equals 13 residues. DNA for the CDR3: TGTGCCAGTAGTGAACAGGGTAACTATGGCTACACCCTC. Its protein product is CASSEQGNYGYTL.

V and J are TRBV14 and TRBJ1-1; TRBD1 is a possible D gene (6 bases). The germline V gene encodes CDR1 SGHDN and CDR2 FVKESK. The V gene lost 1 base and the J gene lost 8 bases, with 11 bases spanning the gap. The CDR3 spans 13 residues. The CDR3 here is CASSQVRTAEAFF. As DNA, the CDR3 is TGTGCCAGCAGCCAAGTGAGGACAGCCGAAGCTTTCTTT.

V is TRBV3-1 and J is TRBJ2-7; D remains ambiguous. Trimming left V 0 bases short and J 5 bases short, with 2 bases between. Looked up from germline, CDR1 is LGHDT and CDR2 is YNNKEL (reference sequence). The CDR3 extends over 11 amino acids. In DNA, the CDR3 is TGTGCCAGCAGCCAAGAGCACGAGCAGTACTTC. Translating gives CASSQEHEQYF.

This clonotype was observed many times. The V gene is TRBV6-1, the J gene TRBJ1-1, with 9 nucleotides matching TRBD1. V lost 6 bases and J lost 0; bases outside the gene matches: 5. Germline V lookup: CDR1 MNHNS, CDR2 SASEGT. CDR3 length: 15 amino acids. The CDR3 region is CASSPGDRVNTEAFF. In DNA form, the CDR3 reads TGTGCCAGCAGCCCTGGGGACAGGGTGAACACTGAAGCTTTCTTT.

This chain links TRBV7-6 with TRBJ2-2, with D perhaps matching TRBD1 or TRBD2 (6 bases each). This CDR3 is built from 15 residues. The V and J ends lost 5 bases and 6 bases respectively, with 16 bases between them. The germline V gene encodes CDR1 SGHVS and CDR2 FNYEAQ. The CDR3 nucleotides are TGTGCCAGCAGCCAAGGGGGGTCGGCGGCCGGGGAGCTGTTTTTT. Translating it yields CASSQGGSAAGELFF.

In this sample, this clonotype turned up many times. This rearrangement joins TRBV12-3 or TRBV12-4 to TRBJ1-1; D is unresolved. CDR3 size: 16 residues. V gave up 0 bases and J gave up 0 bases, with 11 bases separating them. The CDR3 region has the DNA TGTGCCAGCAGTTTAGCTCTCATGGATTTGAACACTGAAGCTTTCTTT. As protein: CASSLALMDLNTEAFF.